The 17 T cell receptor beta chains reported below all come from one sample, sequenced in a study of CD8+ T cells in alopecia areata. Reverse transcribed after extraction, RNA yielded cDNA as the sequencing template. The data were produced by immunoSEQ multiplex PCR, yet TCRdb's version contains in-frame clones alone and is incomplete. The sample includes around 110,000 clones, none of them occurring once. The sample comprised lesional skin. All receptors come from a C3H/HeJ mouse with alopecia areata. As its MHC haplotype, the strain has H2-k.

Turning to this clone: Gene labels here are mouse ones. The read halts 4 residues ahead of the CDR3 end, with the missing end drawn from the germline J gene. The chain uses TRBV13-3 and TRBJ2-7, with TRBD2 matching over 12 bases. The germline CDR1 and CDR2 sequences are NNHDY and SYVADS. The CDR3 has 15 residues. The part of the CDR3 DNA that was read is TGTGCCAGCAGTGAACAGACTGGGGGGGCGTAT. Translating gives CASSEQTGGAY. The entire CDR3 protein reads CASSEQTGGAYEQYF.

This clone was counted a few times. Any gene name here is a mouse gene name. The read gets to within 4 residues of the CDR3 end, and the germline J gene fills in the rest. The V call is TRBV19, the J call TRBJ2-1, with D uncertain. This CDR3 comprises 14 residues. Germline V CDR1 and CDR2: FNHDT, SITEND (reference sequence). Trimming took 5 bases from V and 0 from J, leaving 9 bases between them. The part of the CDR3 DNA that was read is TGTGCCAGCAGCCCCAACAGTAACTATGCT. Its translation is CASSPNSNYA. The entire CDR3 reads CASSPNSNYAEQFF.

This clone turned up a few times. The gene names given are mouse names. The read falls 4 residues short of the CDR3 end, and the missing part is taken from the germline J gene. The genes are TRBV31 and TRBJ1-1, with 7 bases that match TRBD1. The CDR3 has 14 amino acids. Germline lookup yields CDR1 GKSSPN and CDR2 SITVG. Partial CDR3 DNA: TGTGCCTGGAGTCTAGTGCAGGGGGAGACA. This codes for CAWSLVQGET. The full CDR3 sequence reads CAWSLVQGETEVFF.

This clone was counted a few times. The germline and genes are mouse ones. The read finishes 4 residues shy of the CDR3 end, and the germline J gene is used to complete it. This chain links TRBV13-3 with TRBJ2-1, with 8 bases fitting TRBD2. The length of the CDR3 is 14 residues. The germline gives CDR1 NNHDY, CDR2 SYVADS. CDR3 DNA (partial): TGTGCCAGCAGTGTGGGGGGGAGAGGAGCT. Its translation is CASSVGGRGA. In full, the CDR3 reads CASSVGGRGAEQFF.

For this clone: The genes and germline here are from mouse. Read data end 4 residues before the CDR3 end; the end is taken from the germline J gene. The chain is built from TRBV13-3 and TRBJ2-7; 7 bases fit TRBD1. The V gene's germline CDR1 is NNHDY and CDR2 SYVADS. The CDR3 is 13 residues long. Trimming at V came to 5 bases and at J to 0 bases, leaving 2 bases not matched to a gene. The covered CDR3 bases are TGTGCCAGCAGAAACAGGGGCTCCTAT. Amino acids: CASRNRGSY. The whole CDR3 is CASRNRGSYEQYF.

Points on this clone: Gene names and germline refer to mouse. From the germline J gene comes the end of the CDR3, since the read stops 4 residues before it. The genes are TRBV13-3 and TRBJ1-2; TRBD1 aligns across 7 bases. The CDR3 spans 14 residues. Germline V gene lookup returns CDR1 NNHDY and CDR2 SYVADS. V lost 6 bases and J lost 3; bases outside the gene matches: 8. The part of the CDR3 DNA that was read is TGTGCCAGCAAGAACAGGGGTGTGGACTCC. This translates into CASKNRGVDS. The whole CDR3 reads CASKNRGVDSDYTF.

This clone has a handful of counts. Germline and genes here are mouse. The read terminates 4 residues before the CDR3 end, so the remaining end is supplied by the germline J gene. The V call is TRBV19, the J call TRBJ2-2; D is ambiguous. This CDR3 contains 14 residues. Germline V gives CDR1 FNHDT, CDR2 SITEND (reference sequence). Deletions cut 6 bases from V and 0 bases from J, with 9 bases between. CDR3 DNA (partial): TGTGCCAGCATGATAACAACAAACACCGGG. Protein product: CASMITTNTG. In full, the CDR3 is CASMITTNTGQLYF. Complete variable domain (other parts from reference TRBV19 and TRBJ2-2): GGIITQTPKFLIGQEGQKLTLKCQQNFNHDTMYWYRQDSGKGLRLIYYSITENDLQKGDLSEGYDASREKKSSFSLTVTSAQKNEMAVFLCASMITTNTGQLYFGEGSKLTVL.

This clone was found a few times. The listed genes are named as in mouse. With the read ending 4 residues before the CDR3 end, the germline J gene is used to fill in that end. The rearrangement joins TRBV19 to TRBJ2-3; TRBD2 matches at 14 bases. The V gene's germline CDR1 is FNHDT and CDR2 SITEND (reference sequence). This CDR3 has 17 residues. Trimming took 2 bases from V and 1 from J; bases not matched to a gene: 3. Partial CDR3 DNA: TGTGCCAGCAGTATCTGGGGACTGGGGGGGCGTGCAGAA. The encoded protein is CASSIWGLGGRAE. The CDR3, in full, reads CASSIWGLGGRAETLYF. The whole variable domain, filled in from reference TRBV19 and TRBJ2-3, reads GGIITQTPKFLIGQEGQKLTLKCQQNFNHDTMYWYRQDSGKGLRLIYYSITENDLQKGDLSEGYDASREKKSSFSLTVTSAQKNEMAVFLCASSIWGLGGRAETLYFGSGTRLTVL.

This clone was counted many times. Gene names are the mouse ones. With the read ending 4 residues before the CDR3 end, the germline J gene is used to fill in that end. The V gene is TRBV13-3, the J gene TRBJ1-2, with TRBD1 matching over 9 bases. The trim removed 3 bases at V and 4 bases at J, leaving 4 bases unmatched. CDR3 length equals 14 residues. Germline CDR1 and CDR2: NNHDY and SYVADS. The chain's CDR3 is CASSGTGDSSDYTF. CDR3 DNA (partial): TGTGCCAGCAGTGGGACAGGGGATTCCTCC.

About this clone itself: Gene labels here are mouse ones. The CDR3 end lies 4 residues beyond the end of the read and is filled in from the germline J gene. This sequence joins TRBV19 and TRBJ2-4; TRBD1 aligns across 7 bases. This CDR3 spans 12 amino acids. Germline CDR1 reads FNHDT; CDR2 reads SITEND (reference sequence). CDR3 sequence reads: CASSSTGNTLYF. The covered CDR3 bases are TGTGCCAGCAGTTCGACAGGGAAC.

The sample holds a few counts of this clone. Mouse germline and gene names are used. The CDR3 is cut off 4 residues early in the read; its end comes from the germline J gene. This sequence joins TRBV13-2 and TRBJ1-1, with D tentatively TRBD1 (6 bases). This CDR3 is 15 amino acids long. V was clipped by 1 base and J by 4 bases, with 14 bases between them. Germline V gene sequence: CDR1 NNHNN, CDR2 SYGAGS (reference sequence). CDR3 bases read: TGTGCCAGCGGTGATCTAACAGGGAGGGCCACA. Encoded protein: CASGDLTGRAT. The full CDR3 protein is CASGDLTGRATEVFF.

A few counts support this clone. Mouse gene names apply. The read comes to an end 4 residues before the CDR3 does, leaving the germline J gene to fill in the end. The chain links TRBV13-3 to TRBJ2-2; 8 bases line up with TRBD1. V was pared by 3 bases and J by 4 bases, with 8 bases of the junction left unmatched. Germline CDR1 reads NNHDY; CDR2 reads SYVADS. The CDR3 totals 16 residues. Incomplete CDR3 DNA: TGTGCCAGCAGTGTTCAGGGGGCGCGAAGCACCGGG. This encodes CASSVQGARSTG. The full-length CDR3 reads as CASSVQGARSTGQLYF.

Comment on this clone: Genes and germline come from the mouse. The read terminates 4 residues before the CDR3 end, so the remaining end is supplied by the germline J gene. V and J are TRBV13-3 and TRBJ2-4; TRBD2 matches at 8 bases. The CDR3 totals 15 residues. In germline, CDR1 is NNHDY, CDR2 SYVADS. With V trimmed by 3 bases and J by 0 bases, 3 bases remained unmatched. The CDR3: CASSAWGESQNTLYF. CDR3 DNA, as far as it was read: TGTGCCAGCAGTGCCTGGGGGGAAAGTCAAAAC.

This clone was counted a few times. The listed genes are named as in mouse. The sequenced part of the CDR3 DNA is TGTGCCAGCAGTGGGGACAGGGCAACTGGCCTCTCCTAT. Protein: CASSGDRATGLSY. The full CDR3 protein reads CASSGDRATGLSYEQYF. V and J are TRBV13-3 and TRBJ2-7, with TRBD1 identical over 9 bases. The missing CDR3 end, 4 residues past where the read stops, is filled in from the germline J gene. CDR3 length: 17 residues. J gave up 0 bases and V 3 bases, and 10 bases lay outside the gene matches. From germline, CDR1 is NNHDY and CDR2 SYVADS.

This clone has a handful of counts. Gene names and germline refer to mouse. The sequenced CDR3 bases are TGCACCTGCAGTGCCGAACTGGGGGGGCGGTATGCT. Protein product: CTCSAELGGRYA. The entire CDR3 protein is CTCSAELGGRYAEQFF. The chain carries TRBV1 and TRBJ2-1, with 11 bases matching TRBD2. The read falls 4 residues short of the CDR3 end, and the missing part is taken from the germline J gene. Losses at the gene ends were 3 bases for V and 4 bases for J; bases not matched to a gene: 5. There are 16 residues in the CDR3. Germline assignment: CDR1 NSQYPW and CDR2 LRSPGD (reference sequence).

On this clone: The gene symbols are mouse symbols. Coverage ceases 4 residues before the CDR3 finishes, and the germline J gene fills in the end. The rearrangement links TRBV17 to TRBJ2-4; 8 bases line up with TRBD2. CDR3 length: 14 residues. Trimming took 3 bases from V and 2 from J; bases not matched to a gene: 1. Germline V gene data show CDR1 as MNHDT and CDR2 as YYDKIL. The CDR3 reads CASSRGGPQNTLYF. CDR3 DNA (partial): TGTGCTAGCAGTAGGGGGGGGCCTCAAAAC.

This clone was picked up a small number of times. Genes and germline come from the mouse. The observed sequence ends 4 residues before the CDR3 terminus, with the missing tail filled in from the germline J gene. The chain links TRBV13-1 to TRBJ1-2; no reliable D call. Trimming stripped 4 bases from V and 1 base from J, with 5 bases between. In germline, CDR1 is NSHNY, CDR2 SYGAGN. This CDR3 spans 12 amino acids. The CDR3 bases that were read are TGTGCCAGCAGTCTGGGAAACTCC. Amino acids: CASSLGNS. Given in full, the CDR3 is CASSLGNSDYTF.